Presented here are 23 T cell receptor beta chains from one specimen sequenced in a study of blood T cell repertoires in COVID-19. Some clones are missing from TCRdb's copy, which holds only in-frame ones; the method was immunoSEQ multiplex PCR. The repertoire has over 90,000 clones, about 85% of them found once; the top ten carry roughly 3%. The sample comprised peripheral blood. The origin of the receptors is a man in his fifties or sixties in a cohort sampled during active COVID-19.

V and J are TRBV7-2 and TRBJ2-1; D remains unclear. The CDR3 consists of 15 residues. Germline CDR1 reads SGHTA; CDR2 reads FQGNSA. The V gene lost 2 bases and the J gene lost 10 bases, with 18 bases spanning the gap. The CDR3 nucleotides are TGTGCCAGCAGCTTAAGCCTCCTCCCCGTCAGGGAGCAGTTCTTC. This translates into CASSLSLLPVREQFF.

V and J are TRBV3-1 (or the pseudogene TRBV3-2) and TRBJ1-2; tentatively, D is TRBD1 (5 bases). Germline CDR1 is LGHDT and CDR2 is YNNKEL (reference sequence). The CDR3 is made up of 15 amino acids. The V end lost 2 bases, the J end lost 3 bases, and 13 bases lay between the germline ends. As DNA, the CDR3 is TGTGCCAGCAGCCAACTGGGCAGGGACTACTATGGCTACACCTTC. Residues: CASSQLGRDYYGYTF.

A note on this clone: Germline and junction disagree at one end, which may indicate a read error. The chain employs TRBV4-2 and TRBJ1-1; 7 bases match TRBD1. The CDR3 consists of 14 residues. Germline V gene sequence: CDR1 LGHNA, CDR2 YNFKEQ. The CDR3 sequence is CASSQEGSAGRGIF. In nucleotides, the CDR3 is TGTGCCAGCAGCCAAGAAGGGTCAGCGGGCAGGGGGATTTTT.

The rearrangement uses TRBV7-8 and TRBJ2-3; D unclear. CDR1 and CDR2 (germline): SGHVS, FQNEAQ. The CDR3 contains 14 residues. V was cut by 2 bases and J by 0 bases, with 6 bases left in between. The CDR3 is CASSLYGSTDTQYF. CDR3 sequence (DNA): TGTGCCAGCAGCTTATACGGTAGCACAGATACGCAGTATTTT.

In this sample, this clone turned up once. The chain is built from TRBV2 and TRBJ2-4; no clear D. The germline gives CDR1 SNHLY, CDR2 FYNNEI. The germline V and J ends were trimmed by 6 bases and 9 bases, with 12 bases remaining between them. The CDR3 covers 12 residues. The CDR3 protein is CASRARGGIQYF. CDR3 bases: TGTGCCAGCAGGGCCCGCGGTGGCATTCAGTACTTC. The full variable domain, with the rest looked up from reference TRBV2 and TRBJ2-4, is EPEVTQTPSHQVTQMGQEVILRCVPISNHLYFYWYRQILGQKVEFLVSFYNNEISEKSEIFDDQFSVERPDGSNFTLKIRSTKLEDSAMYFCASRARGGIQYFGAGTRLSVL.

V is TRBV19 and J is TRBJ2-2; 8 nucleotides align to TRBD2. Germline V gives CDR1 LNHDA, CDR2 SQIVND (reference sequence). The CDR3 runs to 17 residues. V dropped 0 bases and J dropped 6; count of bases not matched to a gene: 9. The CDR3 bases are TGTGCCAGTAGTATAGATCTTGGGGGACTAGGGTCCGGGGAGCTGTTTTTT. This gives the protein CASSIDLGGLGSGELFF.

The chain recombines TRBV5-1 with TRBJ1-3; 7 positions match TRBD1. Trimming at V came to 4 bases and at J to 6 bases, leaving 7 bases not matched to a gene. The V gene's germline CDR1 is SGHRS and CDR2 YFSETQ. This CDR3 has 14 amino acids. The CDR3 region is CASSTGQAKNTIYF. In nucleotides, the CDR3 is TGCGCCAGCAGCACTGGACAGGCGAAAAACACCATATATTTT.

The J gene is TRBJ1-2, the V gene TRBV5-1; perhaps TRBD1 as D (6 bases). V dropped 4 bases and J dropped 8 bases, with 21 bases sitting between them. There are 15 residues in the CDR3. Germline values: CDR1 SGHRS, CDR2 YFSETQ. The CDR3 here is CASSPDGTSREGYTF. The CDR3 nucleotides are TGCGCCAGCAGCCCGGACGGGACATCAAGGGAGGGCTACACCTTC.

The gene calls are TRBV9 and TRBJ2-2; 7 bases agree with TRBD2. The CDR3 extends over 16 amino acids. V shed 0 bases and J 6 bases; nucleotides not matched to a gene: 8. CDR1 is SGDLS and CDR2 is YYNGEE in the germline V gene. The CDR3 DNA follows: TGTGCCAGCAGCGTAGGCGGGGGAGGAGCATCCGGGGAGCTGTTTTTT. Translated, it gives CASSVGGGGASGELFF.

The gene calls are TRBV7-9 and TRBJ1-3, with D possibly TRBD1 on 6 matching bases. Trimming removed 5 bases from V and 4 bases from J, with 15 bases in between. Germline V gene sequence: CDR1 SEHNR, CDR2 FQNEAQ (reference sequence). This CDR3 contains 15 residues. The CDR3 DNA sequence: TGTGCCAGCAGCACCACAGGGATGGGAGGAAACACCATATATTTT. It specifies CASSTTGMGGNTIYF.

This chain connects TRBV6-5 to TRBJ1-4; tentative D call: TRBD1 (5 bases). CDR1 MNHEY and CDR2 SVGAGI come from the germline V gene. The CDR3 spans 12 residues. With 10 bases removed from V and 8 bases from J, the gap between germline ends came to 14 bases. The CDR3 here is CATSGLREKLFF. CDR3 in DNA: TGTGCCACCTCGGGACTCCGGGAAAAACTGTTTTTT.

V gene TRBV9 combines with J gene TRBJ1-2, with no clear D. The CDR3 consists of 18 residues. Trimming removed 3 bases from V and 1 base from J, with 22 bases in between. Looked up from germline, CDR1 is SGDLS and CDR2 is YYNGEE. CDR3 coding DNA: TGTGCCAGCAGCGCCCTCAAGGAGGGCAGGACGATTAACTATGGCTACACCTTC. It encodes CASSALKEGRTINYGYTF.

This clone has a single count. Here the CDR3 reads CASSGQAEQPQHF. The CDR3 nucleotides read TGTGCCAGTAGCGGACAGGCTGAGCAGCCCCAGCATTTT. The rearrangement joins TRBV19 to TRBJ1-5, with 7 bases fitting TRBD1. This CDR3 spans 13 amino acids. V lost 6 bases and J lost 7; bases outside the gene matches: 6. Germline values: CDR1 LNHDA, CDR2 SQIVND (reference sequence).

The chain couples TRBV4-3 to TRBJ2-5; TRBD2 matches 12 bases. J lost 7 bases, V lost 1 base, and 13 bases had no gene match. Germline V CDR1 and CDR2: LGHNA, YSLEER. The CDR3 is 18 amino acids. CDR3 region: CASSQVGLLAGGLATQYF. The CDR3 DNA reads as TGCGCCAGCAGCCAAGTGGGGTTACTAGCGGGGGGTTTGGCGACCCAGTACTTC.

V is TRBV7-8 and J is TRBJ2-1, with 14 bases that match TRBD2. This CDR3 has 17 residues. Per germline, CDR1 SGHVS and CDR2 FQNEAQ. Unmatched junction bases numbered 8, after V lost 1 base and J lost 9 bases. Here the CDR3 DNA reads TGTGCCAGCAGCTTAGTGAGCGGGACTAGCGGGGGTTTTGAGCAGTTCTTC. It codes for CASSLVSGTSGGFEQFF.

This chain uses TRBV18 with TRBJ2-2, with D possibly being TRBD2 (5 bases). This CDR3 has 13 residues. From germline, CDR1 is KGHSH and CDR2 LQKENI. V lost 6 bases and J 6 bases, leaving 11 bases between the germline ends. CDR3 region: CASSPRVSGELFF. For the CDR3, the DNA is TGTGCCAGCTCCCCGAGGGTTTCCGGGGAGCTGTTTTTT.

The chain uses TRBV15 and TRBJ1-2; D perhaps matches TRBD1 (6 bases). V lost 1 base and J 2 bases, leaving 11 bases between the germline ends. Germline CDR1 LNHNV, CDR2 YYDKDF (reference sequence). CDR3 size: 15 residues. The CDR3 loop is CATSRGGQGNYGYTF. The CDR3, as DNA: TGTGCCACCAGCAGAGGGGGTCAGGGGAACTATGGCTACACCTTC.

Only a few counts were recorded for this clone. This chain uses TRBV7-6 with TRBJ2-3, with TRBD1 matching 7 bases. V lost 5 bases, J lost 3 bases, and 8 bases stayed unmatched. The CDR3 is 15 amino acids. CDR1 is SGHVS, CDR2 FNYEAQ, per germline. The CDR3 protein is CASSPEGGLTDTQYF. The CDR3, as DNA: TGTGCCAGCAGCCCAGAAGGGGGCCTTACAGATACGCAGTATTTT.

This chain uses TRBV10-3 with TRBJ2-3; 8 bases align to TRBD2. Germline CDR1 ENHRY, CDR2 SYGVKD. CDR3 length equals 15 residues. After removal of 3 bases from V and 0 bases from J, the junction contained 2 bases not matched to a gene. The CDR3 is CAISDGGGSTDTQYF. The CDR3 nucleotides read TGTGCCATCAGTGACGGCGGGGGGAGCACAGATACGCAGTATTTT.

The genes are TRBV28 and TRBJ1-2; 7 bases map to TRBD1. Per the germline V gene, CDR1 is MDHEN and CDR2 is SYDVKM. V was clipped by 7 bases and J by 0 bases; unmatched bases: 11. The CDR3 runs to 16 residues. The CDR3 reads CASIISRTGSNYGYTF. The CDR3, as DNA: TGTGCCAGCATAATCTCGAGGACAGGTTCTAACTATGGCTACACCTTC.

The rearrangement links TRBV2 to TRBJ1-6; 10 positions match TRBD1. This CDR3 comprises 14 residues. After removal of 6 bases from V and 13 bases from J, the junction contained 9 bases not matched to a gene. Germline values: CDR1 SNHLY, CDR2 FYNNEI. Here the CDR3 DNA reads TGTGCCAGCAGAGGACAGGGGGTCTTGTCCCCCCTCCACTTT. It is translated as CASRGQGVLSPLHF.

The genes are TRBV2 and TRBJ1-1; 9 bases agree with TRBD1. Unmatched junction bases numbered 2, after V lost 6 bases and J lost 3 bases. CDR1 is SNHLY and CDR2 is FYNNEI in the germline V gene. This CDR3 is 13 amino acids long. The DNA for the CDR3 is TGTGCCAGCAGGTGGACAGGGGACACTGAAGCTTTCTTT. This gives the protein CASRWTGDTEAFF.

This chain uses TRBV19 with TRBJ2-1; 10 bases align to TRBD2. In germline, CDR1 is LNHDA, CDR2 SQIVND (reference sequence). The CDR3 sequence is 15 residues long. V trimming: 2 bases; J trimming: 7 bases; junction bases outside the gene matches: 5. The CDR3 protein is CASSISSGGRNEQFF. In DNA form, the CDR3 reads TGTGCCAGTAGTATAAGTAGCGGGGGGAGAAATGAGCAGTTCTTC.